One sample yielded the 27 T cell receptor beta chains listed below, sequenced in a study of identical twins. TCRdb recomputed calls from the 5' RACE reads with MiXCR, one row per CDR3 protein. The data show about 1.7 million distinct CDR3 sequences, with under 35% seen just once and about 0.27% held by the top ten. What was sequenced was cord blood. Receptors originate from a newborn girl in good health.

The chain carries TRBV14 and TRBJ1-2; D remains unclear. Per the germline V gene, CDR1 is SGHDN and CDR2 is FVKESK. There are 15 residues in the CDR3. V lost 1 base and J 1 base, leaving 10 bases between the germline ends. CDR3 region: CASSQGGGLNYGYTF. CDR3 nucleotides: TGTGCCAGCAGCCAAGGAGGAGGACTTAACTATGGCTACACCTTC.

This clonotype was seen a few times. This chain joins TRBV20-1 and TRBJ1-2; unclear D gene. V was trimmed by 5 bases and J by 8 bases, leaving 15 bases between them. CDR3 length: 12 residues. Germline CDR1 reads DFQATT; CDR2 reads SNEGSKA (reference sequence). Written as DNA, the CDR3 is TGCAGTGCTCTCCGCGGGTTAGGGGGCTACACCTTC. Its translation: CSALRGLGGYTF.

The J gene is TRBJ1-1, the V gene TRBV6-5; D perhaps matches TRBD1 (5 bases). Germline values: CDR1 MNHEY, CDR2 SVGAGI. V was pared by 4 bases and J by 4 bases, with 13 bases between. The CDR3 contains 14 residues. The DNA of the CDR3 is TGTGCCAGCAGTTCCGGGTGGGGCGGCACTGAAGCTTTCTTT. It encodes CASSSGWGGTEAFF.

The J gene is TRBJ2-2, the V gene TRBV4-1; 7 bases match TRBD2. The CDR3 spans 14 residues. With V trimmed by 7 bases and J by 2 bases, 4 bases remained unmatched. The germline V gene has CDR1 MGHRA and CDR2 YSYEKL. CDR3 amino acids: CASTWGGNTGELFF. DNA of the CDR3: TGCGCCAGCACGTGGGGGGGAAACACCGGGGAGCTGTTTTTT.

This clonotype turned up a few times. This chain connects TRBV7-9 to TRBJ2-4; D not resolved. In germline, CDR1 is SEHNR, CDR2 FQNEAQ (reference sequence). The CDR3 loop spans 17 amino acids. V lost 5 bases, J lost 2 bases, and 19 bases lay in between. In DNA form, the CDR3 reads TGTGCCAGCAGCAGTGTACCGGGCCGGAATACCAAAAACATTCAGTACTTC. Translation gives CASSSVPGRNTKNIQYF.

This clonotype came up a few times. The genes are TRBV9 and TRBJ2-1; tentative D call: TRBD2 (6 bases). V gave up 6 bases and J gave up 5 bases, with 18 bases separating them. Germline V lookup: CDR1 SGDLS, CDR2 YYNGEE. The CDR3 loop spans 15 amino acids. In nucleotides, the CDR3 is TGTGCCAGCACCGAAAGTAGCGGCCCCCACAATGAGCAGTTCTTC. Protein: CASTESSGPHNEQFF.

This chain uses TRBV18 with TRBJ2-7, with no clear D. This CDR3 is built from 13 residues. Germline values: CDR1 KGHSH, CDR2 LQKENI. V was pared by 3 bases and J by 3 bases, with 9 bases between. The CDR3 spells CASSPEGLYEQYF. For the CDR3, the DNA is TGTGCCAGCTCACCTGAAGGTCTCTACGAGCAGTACTTC.

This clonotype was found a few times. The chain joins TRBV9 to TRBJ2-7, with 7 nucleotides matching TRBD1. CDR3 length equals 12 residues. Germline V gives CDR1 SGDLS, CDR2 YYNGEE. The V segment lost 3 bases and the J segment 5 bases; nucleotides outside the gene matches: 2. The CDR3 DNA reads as TGTGCCAGCAGCGCGACAGGGAACGAGCAGTACTTC. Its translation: CASSATGNEQYF.

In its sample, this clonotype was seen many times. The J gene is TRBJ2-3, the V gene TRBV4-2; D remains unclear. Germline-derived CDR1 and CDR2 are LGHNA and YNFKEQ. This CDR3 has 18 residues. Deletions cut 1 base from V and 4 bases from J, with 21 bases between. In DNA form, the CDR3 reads TGTGCCAGCAGCCAAGGCCTGCCAGTTTTCTCGCGGTCAGATACGCAGTATTTT. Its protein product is CASSQGLPVFSRSDTQYF.

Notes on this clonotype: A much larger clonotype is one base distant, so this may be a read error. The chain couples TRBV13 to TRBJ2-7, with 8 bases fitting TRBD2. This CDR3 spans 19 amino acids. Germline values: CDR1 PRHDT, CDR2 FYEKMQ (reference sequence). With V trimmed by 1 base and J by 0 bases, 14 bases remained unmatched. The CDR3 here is CASSLATRLALGSSYEQYF. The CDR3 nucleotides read TGTGCCAGCAGCTTAGCTACAAGACTAGCGCTGGGGAGCTCCTACGAGCAGTACTTC.

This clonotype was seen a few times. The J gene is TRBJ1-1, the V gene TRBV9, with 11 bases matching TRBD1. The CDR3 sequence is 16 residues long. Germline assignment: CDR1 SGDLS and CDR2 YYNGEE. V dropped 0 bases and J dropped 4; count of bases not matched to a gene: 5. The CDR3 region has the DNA TGTGCCAGCAGCGTAGGGACAGGGGGCGCGGGCACTGAAGCTTTCTTT. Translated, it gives CASSVGTGGAGTEAFF.

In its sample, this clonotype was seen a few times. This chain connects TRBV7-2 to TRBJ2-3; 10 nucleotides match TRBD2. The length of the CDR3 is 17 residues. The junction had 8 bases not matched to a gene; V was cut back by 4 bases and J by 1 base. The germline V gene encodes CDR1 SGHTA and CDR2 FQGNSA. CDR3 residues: CASSSGLAAARTDTQYF. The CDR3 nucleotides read TGTGCCAGCAGCTCTGGACTAGCGGCGGCGCGCACAGATACGCAGTATTTT.

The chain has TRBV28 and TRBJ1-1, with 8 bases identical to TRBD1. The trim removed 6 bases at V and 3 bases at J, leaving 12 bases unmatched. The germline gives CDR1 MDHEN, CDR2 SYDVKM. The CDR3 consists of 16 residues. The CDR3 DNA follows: TGTGCCAGCAGACCCGACAGGGGAGAAATTTACACTGAAGCTTTCTTT. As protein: CASRPDRGEIYTEAFF. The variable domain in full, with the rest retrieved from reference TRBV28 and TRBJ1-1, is DVKVTQSSRYLVKRTGEKVFLECVQDMDHENMFWYRQDPGLGLRLIYFSYDVKMKEKGDIPEGYSVSREKKERFSLILESASTNQTSMYLCASRPDRGEIYTEAFFGQGTRLTVV.

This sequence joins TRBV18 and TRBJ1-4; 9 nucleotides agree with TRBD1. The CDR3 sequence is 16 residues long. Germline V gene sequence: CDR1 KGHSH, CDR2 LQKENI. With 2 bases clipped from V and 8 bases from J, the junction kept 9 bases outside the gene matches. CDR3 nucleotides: TGTGCCAGCTCACCAGTAGCCGGGACAGGGATCGAAAAACTGTTTTTT. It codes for CASSPVAGTGIEKLFF.

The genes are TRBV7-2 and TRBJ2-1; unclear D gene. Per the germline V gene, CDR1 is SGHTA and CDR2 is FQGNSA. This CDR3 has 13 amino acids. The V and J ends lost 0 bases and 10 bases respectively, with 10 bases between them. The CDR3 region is CASSLAWAYEQFF. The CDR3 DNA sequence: TGTGCCAGCAGCTTAGCATGGGCATACGAGCAGTTCTTC.

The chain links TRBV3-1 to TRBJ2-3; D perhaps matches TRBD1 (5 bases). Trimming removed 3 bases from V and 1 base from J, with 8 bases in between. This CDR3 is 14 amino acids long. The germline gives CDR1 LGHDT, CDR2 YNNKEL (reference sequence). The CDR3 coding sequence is TGTGCCAGCAGCCAGGCGACAGGCACAGATACGCAGTATTTT. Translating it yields CASSQATGTDTQYF.

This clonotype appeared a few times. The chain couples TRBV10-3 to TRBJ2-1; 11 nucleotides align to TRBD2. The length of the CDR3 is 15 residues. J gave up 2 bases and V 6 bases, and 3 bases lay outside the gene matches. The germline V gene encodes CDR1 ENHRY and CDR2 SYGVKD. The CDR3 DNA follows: TGTGCCATCAGAGTAGCGGGAGGGCCCTACAATGAGCAGTTCTTC. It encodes CAIRVAGGPYNEQFF.

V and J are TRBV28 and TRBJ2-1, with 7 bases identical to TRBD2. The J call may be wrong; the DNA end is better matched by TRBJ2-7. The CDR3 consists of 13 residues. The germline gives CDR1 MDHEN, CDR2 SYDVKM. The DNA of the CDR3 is TGTGCCAGCAGCGGGAGGCCCTTCAATGAGCAGTACTTC. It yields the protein CASSGRPFNEQYF.

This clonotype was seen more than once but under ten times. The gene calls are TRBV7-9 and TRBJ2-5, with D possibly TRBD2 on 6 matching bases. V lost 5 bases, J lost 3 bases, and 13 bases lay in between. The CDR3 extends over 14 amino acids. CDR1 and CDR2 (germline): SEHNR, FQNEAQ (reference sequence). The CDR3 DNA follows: TGTGCCAGCAGCCTATGGACTACCGAAGAGACCCAGTACTTC. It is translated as CASSLWTTEETQYF.

Written as DNA, the CDR3 is TGCAGTGCTAGTTCGAGGGTATTCGGCTACACCTTC. It encodes CSASSRVFGYTF. The chain carries TRBV20-1 and TRBJ1-2; no reliable D call. Trimming removed 3 bases from V and 8 bases from J, with 13 bases in between. Germline V gene sequence: CDR1 DFQATT, CDR2 SNEGSKA (reference sequence). CDR3 size: 12 residues.

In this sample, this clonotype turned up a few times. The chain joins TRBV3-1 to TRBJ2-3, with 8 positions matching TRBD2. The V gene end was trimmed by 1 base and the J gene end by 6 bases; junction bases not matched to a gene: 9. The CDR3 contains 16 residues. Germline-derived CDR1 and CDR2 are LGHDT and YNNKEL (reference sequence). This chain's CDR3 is CASSQVPQAGADTQYF. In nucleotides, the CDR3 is TGTGCCAGCAGCCAAGTTCCCCAAGCGGGAGCGGATACGCAGTATTTT.

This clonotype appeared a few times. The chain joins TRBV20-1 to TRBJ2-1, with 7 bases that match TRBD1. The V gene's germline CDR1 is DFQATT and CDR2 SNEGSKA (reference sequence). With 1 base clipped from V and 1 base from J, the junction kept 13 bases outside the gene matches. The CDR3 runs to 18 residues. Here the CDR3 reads CSARARPLGGKSYNEQFF. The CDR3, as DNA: TGCAGTGCTAGAGCGCGCCCTTTAGGGGGCAAATCCTACAATGAGCAGTTCTTC.

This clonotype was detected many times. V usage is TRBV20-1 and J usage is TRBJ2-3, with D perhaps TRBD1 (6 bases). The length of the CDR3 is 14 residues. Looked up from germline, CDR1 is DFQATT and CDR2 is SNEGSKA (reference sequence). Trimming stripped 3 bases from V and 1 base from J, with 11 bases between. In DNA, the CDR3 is TGCAGTGCTAGGGGGGCACTGCGCACAGATACGCAGTATTTT. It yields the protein CSARGALRTDTQYF.

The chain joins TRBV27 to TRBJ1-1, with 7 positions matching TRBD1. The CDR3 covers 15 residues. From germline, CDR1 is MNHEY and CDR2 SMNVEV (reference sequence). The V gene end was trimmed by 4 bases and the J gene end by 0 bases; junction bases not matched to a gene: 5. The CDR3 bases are TGTGCCAGCAGTTCCCAACAGGGGATGAACACTGAAGCTTTCTTT. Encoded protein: CASSSQQGMNTEAFF.

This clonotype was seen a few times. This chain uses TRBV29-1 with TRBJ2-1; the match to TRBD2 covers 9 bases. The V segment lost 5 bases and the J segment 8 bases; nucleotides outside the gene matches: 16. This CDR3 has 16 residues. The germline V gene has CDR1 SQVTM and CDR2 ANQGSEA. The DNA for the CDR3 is TGCAGCGTTAAACCGGTTCGGCGGGAGGGTGGGGATGAGCAGTTCTTC. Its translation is CSVKPVRREGGDEQFF.

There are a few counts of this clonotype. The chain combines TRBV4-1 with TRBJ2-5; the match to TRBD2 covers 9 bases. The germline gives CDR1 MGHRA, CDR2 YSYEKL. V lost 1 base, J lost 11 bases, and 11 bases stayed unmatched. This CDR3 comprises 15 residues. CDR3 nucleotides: TGCGCCAGCAGCCAAGGGGATAGGACTAGCGACGCTCAGTACTTC. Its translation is CASSQGDRTSDAQYF.

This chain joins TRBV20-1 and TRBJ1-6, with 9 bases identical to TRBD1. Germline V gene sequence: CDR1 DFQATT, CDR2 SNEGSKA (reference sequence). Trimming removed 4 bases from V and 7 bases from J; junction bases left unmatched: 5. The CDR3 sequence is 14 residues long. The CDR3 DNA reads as TGCAGTGCTACACGGGACAGGGCCAATTCACCCCTCCACTTT. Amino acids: CSATRDRANSPLHF.